The T cell receptor (beta chain) described here comes from a study of CD8 T cells in ankylosing spondylitis. One entry per CDR3 protein results from TCRdb running MiXCR on the 5' RACE reads. Of 200,000 or so distinct CDR3 sequences in the sample, 13% were seen once. The V gene's germline CDR1 is SGHTA and CDR2 FQGNSA. CDR3 size: 14 residues. The junction had 6 bases not matched to a gene; V was cut back by 5 bases and J by 4 bases. The chain combines TRBV7-2 with TRBJ1-2; 8 nucleotides match TRBD1. The sample taken for sequencing was blood, either unsorted or a sorted T cell fraction (not recorded which). The sequence came from a female donor with ankylosing spondylitis or in good health (not recorded which). Written as DNA, the CDR3 is TGTGCCAGCAGCCAGGGGACAGGCCCCTATGGCTACACCTTC. Its protein product is CASSQGTGPYGYTF.